This T cell receptor beta chain was recorded in a study of blood T cell repertoires in COVID-19. Background on the study: PBMCs, B-cell-depleted T cells, or T cells provided the cDNA or gDNA that made up the material.

Enrolled through a virtual design, the participants were between roughly 18 and 90 years of age and came from some 25 US areas. Cohort assignment relied on participant-reported clinical history. Donors of Cohort 3 who recovered were those that had two negative PCRs, clearance, or symptom resolution. The V and J ends lost 5 bases and 7 bases, in that order; junction bases with no gene match: 7. The CDR3 has 16 residues. Germline V gene lookup returns CDR1 KGHSH and CDR2 LQKENI. Method: immunoSEQ multiplex PCR; TCRdb's copy keeps in-frame clones and lacks some. In the table there are 390,000 or so clones, roughly 87% of which are singletons.

The sequence was obtained from a woman in her fifties or sixties who had recovered from COVID-19. The chain links TRBV18 to TRBJ2-1; 14 bases line up with TRBD2. The sequenced sample was PBMCs or T cells enriched from blood (not recorded which). Here the CDR3 reads CASSKPGLAGDNEQFF. In nucleotides, the CDR3 is TGTGCCAGCTCAAAGCCGGGACTAGCGGGAGATAATGAGCAGTTCTTC.